Included here is one T cell receptor beta chain sequence, with context. This record comes from a study of blood T cell repertoires in COVID-19. Study as a whole: COVID-19 samples from acute and convalescent phases originated in the United States, Italy and Spain.

This CDR3 contains 15 residues. Unmatched junction bases numbered 6, after V lost 6 bases and J lost 2 bases. Germline V gene data show CDR1 as SNHLY and CDR2 as FYNNEI. Here immunoSEQ multiplex PCR was the method, and the copy in TCRdb shows in-frame clones only, minus some. The table has roughly 110,000 clones, roughly four fifths seen once; the top ten hold 14%. Sequencing was performed on peripheral blood. The chain employs TRBV2 and TRBJ2-7; TRBD2 matches 11 bases. This sequence originates from an older woman with acute or convalescent COVID-19. The CDR3 sequence: CASSEGLAETYEQYF. CDR3 nucleotides: TGTGCCAGCAGCGAGGGACTAGCGGAGACCTACGAGCAGTACTTC.